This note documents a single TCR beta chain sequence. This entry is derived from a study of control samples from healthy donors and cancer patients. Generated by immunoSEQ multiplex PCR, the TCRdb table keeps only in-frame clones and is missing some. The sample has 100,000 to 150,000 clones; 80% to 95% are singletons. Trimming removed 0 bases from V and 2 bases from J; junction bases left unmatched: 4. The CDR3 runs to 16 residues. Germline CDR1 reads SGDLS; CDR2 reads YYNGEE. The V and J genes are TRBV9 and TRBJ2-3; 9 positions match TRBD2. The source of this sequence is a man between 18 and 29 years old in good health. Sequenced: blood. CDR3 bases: TGTGCCAGCAGCGTAGAAGCGGGGGGCGACACAGATACGCAGTATTTT. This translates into CASSVEAGGDTDTQYF.